Described below is a single T cell receptor (beta chain) sequence and its context. These data are taken from a study of T cells of healthy individuals. Germline loops: CDR1 ENHRY, CDR2 SYGVKD. V lost 8 bases and J 4 bases, leaving 17 bases between the germline ends. The CDR3 is made up of 15 amino acids. One entry per CDR3 protein, called by TCRdb with MiXCR from the 5' RACE reads. The sample yields around 53,000 distinct CDR3 sequences, 14% to 15% seen once. The TCR sequence derives from a human donor in good health. This chain links TRBV10-3 with TRBJ2-2; D unresolved. CDR3 in DNA: TGTGCCATCGATCGCCATCCGGCAGGCACCGGGGAGCTGTTTTTT. Its translation is CAIDRHPAGTGELFF.